This T cell receptor (beta chain) was sequenced in a study of beta chain features in type 1 diabetes (dated by TCRdb to 2016 to 2019). Notes on the research overall: Mean age, gender distribution, total cell number and subset yield did not differ between patients and healthy donors. The study compared TCRB repertoires of sorted circulating CD4+ T cell subsets between recently diagnosed type 1 diabetes patients and matched healthy donors. A total of roughly 98,000,000 sorted cells were examined across all samples, and RNA yield correlated strongly with the number of cells per subset. Regulatory and stem cell-like memory subsets were obtained from only 8 patients and about 8 healthy donors, while naive and central memory subsets were obtained from all 30 or so donors.

Each donor gave one peripheral blood draw, averaging approximately 110 mL, which was collected into heparinised tubes. Naive, central memory, regulatory and stem cell-like memory CD4+ T cells were sorted on a BD FACSAria II using a panel including CD45RO, CCR7, CD25, CD127, CD95 and CD27. A purity above 95% was achieved for all sorted populations. Right away, PBMCs were isolated by Lymphoprep density gradient centrifugation and were stained directly, with no culture step. So that batch effects would be minimized, each experiment stained and sorted samples in pairs, pairing one healthy donor with one patient. This clone was counted a few times. The specificity of this receptor is unknown. Within one base of it there is no much larger clone, and no base qualities were kept. The High Capacity cDNA Reverse Transcription Kit was used to reverse transcribe all of the isolated RNA, meaning that expressed TCRB transcripts were what got sequenced. Deep immunoSEQ sequencing was performed on naive, central memory and regulatory T cell samples, with an average of around 3.4 million total reads per sample. Sorted cells were lysed in RLT buffer, and RNA was extracted using DNase-treated RNeasy Micro or Mini kits according to cell number. Each cell subset was processed separately to prevent cross-contamination, with patient and healthy donor samples processed together. Using the immunoSEQ multiplex PCR, TCRB sequences were amplified from cDNA into 87-bp fragments spanning the CDR3 region. Sequencing of the amplicons was done on the Illumina HiSeq platform. Processing in the source paper ran as follows. Synthetic template baselines were used to correct PCR bias computationally, reads within Hamming distance 2 were collapsed, and singletons that could not be merged were discarded. By aligning reads against IMGT, V, D and J genes, CDR3 length, and insertions or deletions at six rearrangement sites were assigned. Within each subset, clonotype counts were normalized to sorted cell number, after which true diversity and Gini coefficients were computed with the tcR R package. Repertoire sharing was quantified using the overlap coefficient calculated on TCRB nucleotide sequences. As a proxy for the pre-selection repertoire, out-of-frame TCRB sequences from naive cells were analyzed. The immuneACCESS repertoire file appears here via TCRdb, limited to in-frame rearrangements. These files lack a portion of the clones; in checked studies, under half of the deficit traces to unresolved V genes, and the cause of the others is not known. For V, J and clone size, that table is used; D and trimming come from the DNA. The sample includes about 350,000 clones, with roughly a fifth observed a single time. The ten top clones hold around 0.044% of the sample.

CDR1 and CDR2, looked up from the germline V gene (reference sequence), are MNHEY and SMNVEV. Spanning cysteine to phenylalanine, the CDR3 consists of 14 amino acids. The retained sequence is limited to the CDR3, 42 bases, with the frame set at the first base. V loses 2 bases of germline sequence and J loses 7 bases, and the interval between the two ends is 11 bases. Points the paper makes about the study in general: The naive, central memory and regulatory TCRB repertoires appeared to resemble one another more closely among patients than among healthy donors. In all four CD4+ subsets, TCRB CDR3 length was moderately but significantly shorter in type 1 diabetes patients. Only small numbers of individuals were included in the HLA sub-analyses, which left unresolved whether HLA type had any influence on TCRB rearrangement. Shorter templates might be favored by PCR, yet because patient and control samples were amplified and corrected together, any such skew would affect both groups equally. Because cDNA rather than genomic DNA was sequenced, highly expressing activated cells could have been over-represented, although no difference in activation and CD3 levels was found between groups. At VDJ recombination sites, type 1 diabetes patients had fewer insertions and more deleted nucleotides, which implies abnormalities in thymic rearrangement.

The chain was built from TRBV27 and TRBJ2-2, with a weak D call of TRBD1 (5 bases match). The source material was naive CD4+ T cells from blood. The cell subset or site label for this specimen denotes: true naive CD4+ T cells. This receptor was taken from a woman aged 18 to 35 in good health. The sequenced DNA: TGTGCCAGCAGTTTAAGGGGTTGGGGCGGGGAGCTGTTTTTT. Translated, this is CASSLRGWGGELFF.